Below, one T cell receptor beta chain is given with its context. The antigen is not known. These data come from a study of identical twins. Notes on the study in general: Cord blood beta clonotypes present at high abundance carried fewer insertions; no such pattern appeared in memory repertoires. Potential partial confounding of zero-insertion analyses by invariant MAIT and iNKT cells was noted.

cDNA molecules carried unique molecular identifiers, and template switching added a universal primer site. MiXCR was run by TCRdb on the 5' RACE reads, yielding one entry per CDR3 protein. The data show 550,000 to 700,000 distinct CDR3 sequences, roughly 9.9% seen once. Germline CDR1 and CDR2: MNHEY and SVGAGI. CDR3 length: 15 residues. V shed 1 base and J 7 bases; nucleotides not matched to a gene: 8. This sample was also put to use in a study of yellow fever vaccine responses in identical twins.

The material sequenced was PBMCs. This clonotype was sampled from a woman under 30 in good health. This rearrangement joins TRBV6-5 to TRBJ1-2, with 8 bases matching TRBD1. In nucleotides, the CDR3 is TGTGCCAGCAGTTACTACAGGGGGAGTCTGGCTGGCTACACCTTC. Translated, it gives CASSYYRGSLAGYTF.